This T cell receptor beta chain was documented in a study of Tregs in tolerant kidney transplant recipients. Some clones are missing from TCRdb's copy, which holds only in-frame ones; the method was immunoSEQ multiplex PCR. The sample holds 85,000 to 90,000 clones, around nine tenths seen once. Remarks on this clone: As yet, its antigen is unknown. Germline and junction disagree at one end, which may indicate a read error.

Unstimulated Tregs (CD4+CD25+CD127-) and CD4+CD25- non-Tregs were sorted from PBMCs. Study-wide findings and caveats: Biological reproducibility was not directly addressed, but technical replication error appeared minimal. Findings come from small patient numbers and require larger validation.

The CDR3 runs to 12 residues. Per germline, CDR1 MGHRA and CDR2 YSYEKL. The chain employs TRBV4-1 and TRBJ1-2; weak D call: TRBD1 (6 bases). What was sequenced was CD8+ T cells from blood. This receptor was identified in a human donor in good health. CDR3 coding DNA: TGCGCCAGCAGCCAAGGACAGGATAGGACCTTTTTC. The encoded protein is CASSQGQDRTFF.